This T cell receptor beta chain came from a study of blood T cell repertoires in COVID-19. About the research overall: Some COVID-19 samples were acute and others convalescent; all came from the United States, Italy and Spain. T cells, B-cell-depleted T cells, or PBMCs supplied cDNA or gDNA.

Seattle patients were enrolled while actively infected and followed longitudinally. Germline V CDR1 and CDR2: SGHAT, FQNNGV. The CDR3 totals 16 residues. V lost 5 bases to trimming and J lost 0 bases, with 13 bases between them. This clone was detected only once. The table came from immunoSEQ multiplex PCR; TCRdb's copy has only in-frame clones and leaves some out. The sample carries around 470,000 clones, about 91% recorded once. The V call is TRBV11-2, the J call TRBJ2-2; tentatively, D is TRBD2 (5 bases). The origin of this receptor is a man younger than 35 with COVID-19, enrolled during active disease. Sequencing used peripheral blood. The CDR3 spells CASSPTSSSNTGELFF. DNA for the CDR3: TGTGCCAGCAGCCCAACTTCTAGCTCGAACACCGGGGAGCTGTTTTTT.